This note documents a single T cell receptor beta chain sequence. This entry is derived from a study of blood T cell repertoires in COVID-19. TCRdb's copy holds only in-frame clones and misses some; the assay was immunoSEQ multiplex PCR. The table shows about 200,000 clones, with around four fifths occurring only once. Germline-derived CDR1 and CDR2 are MGHDK and SYGVNS. This CDR3 contains 15 residues. V gave up 4 bases and J gave up 4 bases, with 16 bases separating them. The sequencing input was peripheral blood. The receptor was isolated from a man aged 55 to 70 with COVID-19, enrolled during active disease. The chain employs TRBV25-1 and TRBJ1-1; D unresolved. The CDR3 region is CASSGPGRLGTEAFF. In nucleotides, the CDR3 is TGTGCCAGCAGTGGTCCTGGGCGTTTGGGCACTGAAGCTTTCTTT.